This T cell receptor (beta chain) was captured by sequencing in a study of T cell repertoires in cytomegalovirus infection. About the study: Epitope selection comprised recently identified HLA-C-restricted CMV epitopes and well-studied HLA-B-restricted CMV epitopes. A matching HLA type, together with CMV infection, was signaled by public TCR beta signatures. Study-level points and caveats: The ex vivo response was dominated by HLA-C-restricted CMV-specific TCR beta clonotypes. Cumulative public TCR beta family frequency identified carriers of CMV plus the relevant HLA.

This clonotype was observed a handful of times. No antigen is known for it. TCRdb fed the reads into MiXCR, producing one record per CDR3 protein. The table has 450,000 to 600,000 distinct CDR3 sequences, roughly a third seen once. Trimming removed 5 bases from V and 8 bases from J, with 10 bases in between. There are 12 residues in the CDR3. The germline V gene encodes CDR1 SGHVS and CDR2 FNYEAQ. The chain couples TRBV7-6 to TRBJ2-1; no definite D call. Material: cultured PBMCs, obtained from culture after CMV antigen stimulation. This TCR derives from a human donor in good health (CMV status not recorded). Some clones in this sample may be carry-over from other donors' samples. The CDR3 DNA follows: TGTGCCAGCAGCCCTAGGGTTCATGAGCAGTTCTTC. Protein sequence: CASSPRVHEQFF.